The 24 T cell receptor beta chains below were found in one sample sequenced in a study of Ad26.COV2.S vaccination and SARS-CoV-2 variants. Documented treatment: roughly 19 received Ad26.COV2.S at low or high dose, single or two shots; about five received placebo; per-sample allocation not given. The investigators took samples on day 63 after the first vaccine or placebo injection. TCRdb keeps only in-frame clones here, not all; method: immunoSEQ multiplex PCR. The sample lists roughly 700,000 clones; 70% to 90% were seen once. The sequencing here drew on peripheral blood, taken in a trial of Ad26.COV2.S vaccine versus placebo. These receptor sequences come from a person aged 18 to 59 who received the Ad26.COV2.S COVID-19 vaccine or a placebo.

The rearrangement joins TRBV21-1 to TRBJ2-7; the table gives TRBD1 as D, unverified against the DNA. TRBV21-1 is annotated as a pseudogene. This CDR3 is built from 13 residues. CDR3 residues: CASSKEQYYEQYF. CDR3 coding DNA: TGTGCCAGCAGCAAAGAACAGTATTACGAGCAGTACTTC.

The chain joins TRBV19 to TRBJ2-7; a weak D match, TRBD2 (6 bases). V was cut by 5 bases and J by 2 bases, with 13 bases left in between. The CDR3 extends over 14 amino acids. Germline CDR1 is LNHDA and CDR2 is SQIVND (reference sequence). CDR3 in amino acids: CASSPGDLPYEQYF. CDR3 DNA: TGTGCCAGTAGTCCGGGGGACCTTCCCTACGAGCAGTACTTC. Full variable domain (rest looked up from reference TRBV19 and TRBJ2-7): DGGITQSPKYLFRKEGQNVTLSCEQNLNHDAMYWYRQDPGQGLRLIYYSQIVNDFQKGDIAEGYSVSREKKESFPLTVTSAQKNPTAFYLCASSPGDLPYEQYFGPGTRLTVT.

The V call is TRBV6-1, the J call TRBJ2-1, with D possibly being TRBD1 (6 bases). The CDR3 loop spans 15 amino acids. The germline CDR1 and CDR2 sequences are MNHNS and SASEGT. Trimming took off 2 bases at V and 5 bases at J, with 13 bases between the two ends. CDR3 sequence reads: CASSEFSGTHNEQFF. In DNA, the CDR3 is TGTGCCAGCAGTGAATTCTCTGGGACACACAATGAGCAGTTCTTC.

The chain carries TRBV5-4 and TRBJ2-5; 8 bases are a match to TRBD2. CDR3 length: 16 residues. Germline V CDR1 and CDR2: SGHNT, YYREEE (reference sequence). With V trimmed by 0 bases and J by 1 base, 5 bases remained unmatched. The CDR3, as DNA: TGTGCCAGCAGCTTGGCTGGCCGGGGGGGCCAAGAGACCCAGTACTTC. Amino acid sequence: CASSLAGRGGQETQYF.

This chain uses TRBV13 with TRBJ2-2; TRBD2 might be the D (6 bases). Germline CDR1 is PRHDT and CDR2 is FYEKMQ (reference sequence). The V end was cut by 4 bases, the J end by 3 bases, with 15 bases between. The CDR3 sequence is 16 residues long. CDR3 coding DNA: TGTGCCAGCAGCTCCCAGCGGGTAAGGCACACCGGGGAGCTGTTTTTT. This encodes CASSSQRVRHTGELFF.

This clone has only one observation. The CDR3, as DNA: TGTGCCAGCAGTCGACTAGCAGTACGGACAGATACGCAGTATTTT. Its protein is CASSRLAVRTDTQYF. The chain recombines TRBV2 with TRBJ2-3; 7 positions agree with TRBD2. With V trimmed by 5 bases and J by 3 bases, 8 bases remained unmatched. Germline V gene lookup returns CDR1 SNHLY and CDR2 FYNNEI. The CDR3 consists of 15 residues.

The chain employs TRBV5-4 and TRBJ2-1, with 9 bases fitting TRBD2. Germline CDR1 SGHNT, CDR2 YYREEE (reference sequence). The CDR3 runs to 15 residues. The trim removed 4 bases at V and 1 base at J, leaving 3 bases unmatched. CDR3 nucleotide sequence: TGTGCCAGCAGCAGACTAGCGGTTTCCTACAATGAGCAGTTCTTC. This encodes CASSRLAVSYNEQFF.

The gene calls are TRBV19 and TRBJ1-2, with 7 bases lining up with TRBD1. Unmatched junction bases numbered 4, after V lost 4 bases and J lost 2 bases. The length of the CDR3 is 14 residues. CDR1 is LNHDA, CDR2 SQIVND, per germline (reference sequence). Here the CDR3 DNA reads TGTGCCAGTAGTAGGTCAGGGGGGAACTATGGCTACACCTTC. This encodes CASSRSGGNYGYTF. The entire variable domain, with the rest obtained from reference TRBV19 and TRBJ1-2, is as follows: DGGITQSPKYLFRKEGQNVTLSCEQNLNHDAMYWYRQDPGQGLRLIYYSQIVNDFQKGDIAEGYSVSREKKESFPLTVTSAQKNPTAFYLCASSRSGGNYGYTFGSGTRLTVV.

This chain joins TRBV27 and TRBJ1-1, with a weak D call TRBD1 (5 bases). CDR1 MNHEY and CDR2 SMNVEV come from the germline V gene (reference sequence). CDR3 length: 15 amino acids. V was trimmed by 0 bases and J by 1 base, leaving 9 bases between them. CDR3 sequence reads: CASSLSRGRNTEAFF. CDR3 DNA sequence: TGTGCCAGCAGTTTATCGAGGGGACGGAACACTGAAGCTTTCTTT.

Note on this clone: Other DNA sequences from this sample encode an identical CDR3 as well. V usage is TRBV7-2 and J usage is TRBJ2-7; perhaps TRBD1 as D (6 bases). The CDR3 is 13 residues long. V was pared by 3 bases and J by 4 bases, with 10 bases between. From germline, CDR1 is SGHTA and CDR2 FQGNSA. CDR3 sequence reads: CASSLGAGYEQYF. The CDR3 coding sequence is TGTGCCAGCAGCTTGGGGGCAGGGTACGAGCAGTACTTC.

The CDR3 protein is CASSPGTRNQPQHF. DNA of the CDR3: TGTGCCAGCTCACCGGGGACACGCAATCAGCCCCAGCATTTT. V and J are TRBV18 and TRBJ1-5; D is possibly TRBD1 (6 bases). The germline V gene has CDR1 KGHSH and CDR2 LQKENI. The length of the CDR3 is 14 residues. Trimming cost V 3 bases and J 2 bases, with 8 bases left between them.

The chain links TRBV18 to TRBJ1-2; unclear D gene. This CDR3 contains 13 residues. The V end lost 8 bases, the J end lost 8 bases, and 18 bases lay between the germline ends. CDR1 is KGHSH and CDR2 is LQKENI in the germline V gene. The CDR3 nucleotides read TGTGCCAGCACCGGACTGAGCGCGGAGGGCTACACCTTC. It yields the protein CASTGLSAEGYTF. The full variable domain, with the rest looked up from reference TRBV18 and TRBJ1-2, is NAGVMQNPRHLVRRRGQEARLRCSPMKGHSHVYWYRQLPEEGLKFMVYLQKENIIDESGMPKERFSAEFPKEGPSILRIQQVVRGDSAAYFCASTGLSAEGYTFGSGTRLTVV.

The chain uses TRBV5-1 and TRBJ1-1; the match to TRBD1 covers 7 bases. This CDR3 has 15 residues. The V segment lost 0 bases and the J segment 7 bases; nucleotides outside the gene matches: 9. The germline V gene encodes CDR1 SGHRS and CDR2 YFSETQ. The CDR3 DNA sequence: TGCGCCAGCAGCTTGGTGGCAGGGGGAGCGAATGAAGCTTTCTTT. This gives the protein CASSLVAGGANEAFF.

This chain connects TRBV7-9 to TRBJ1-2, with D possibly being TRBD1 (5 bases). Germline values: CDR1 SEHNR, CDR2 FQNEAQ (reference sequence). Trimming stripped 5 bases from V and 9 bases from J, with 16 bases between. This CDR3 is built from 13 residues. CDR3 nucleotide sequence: TGTGCCAGCAGCGCAAACGTGCAGGGAAGCTACACCTTC. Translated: CASSANVQGSYTF.

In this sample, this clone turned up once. The CDR3 loop is CASSPPTGNQPQHF. CDR3 DNA sequence: TGTGCCAGCAGTCCCCCGACGGGCAATCAGCCCCAGCATTTT. V and J are TRBV6-5 and TRBJ1-5, with D unresolved. Germline assignment: CDR1 MNHEY and CDR2 SVGAGI. This CDR3 has 14 amino acids. Trimming cost V 5 bases and J 2 bases, with 10 bases left between them.

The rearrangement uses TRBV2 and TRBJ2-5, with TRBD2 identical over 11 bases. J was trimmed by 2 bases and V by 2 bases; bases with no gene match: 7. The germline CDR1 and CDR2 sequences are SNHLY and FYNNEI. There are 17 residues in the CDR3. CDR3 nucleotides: TGTGCCAGCAGTGAAAGTAGCGGGGGGGTACATCAAGAGACCCAGTACTTC. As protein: CASSESSGGVHQETQYF. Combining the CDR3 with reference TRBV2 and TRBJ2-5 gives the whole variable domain EPEVTQTPSHQVTQMGQEVILRCVPISNHLYFYWYRQILGQKVEFLVSFYNNEISEKSEIFDDQFSVERPDGSNFTLKIRSTKLEDSAMYFCASSESSGGVHQETQYFGPGTRLLVL.

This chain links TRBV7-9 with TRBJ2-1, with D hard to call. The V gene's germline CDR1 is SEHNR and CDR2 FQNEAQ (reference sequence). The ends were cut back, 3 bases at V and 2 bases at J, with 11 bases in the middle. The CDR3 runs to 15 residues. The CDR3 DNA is TGTGCCAGCAGCTTGCCTGCTACTACCTACAATGAGCAGTTCTTC. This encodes CASSLPATTYNEQFF.

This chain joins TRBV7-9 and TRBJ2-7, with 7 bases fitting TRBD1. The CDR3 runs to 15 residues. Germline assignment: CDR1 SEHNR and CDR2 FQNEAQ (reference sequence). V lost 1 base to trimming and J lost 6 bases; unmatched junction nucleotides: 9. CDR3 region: CASSLDPGTAREQYF. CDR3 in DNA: TGTGCCAGCAGCTTAGATCCCGGGACAGCCCGCGAGCAGTACTTC.

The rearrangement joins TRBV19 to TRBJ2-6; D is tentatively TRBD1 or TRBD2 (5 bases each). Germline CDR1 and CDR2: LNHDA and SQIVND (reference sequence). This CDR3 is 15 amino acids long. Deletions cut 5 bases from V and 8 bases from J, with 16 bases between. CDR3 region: CASSLIPGPTNVLTF. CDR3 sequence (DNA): TGTGCCAGTAGTCTAATTCCGGGACCTACCAACGTCCTGACTTTC.

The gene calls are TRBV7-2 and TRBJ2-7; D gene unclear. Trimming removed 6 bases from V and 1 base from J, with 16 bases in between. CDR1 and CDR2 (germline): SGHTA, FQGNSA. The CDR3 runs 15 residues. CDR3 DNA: TGTGCCAGCAGTCTCTTTCCAGCGAGTTCCTACGAGCAGTACTTC. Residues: CASSLFPASSYEQYF. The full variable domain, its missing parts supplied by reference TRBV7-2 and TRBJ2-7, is GAGVSQSPSNKVTEKGKDVELRCDPISGHTALYWYRQSLGQGLEFLIYFQGNSAPDKSGLPSDRFSAERTGGSVSTLTIQRTQQEDSAVYLCASSLFPASSYEQYFGPGTRLTVT.

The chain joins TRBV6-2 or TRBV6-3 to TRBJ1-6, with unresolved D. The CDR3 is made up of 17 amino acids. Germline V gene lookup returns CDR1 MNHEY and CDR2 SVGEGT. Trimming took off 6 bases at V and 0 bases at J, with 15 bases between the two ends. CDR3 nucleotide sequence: TGTGCCAGCAGCCCGACCCGTTCAGGCTCCTATAATTCACCCCTCCACTTT. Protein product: CASSPTRSGSYNSPLHF.

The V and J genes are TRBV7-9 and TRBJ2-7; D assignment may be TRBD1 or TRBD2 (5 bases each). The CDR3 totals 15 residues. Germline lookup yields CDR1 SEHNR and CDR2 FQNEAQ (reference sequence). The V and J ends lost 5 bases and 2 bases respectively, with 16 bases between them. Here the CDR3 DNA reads TGTGCCAGCAGCCACCGGGAAGGGGTAACCTACGAGCAGTACTTC. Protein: CASSHREGVTYEQYF. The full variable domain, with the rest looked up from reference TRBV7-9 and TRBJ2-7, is DTGVSQNPRHKITKRGQNVTFRCDPISEHNRLYWYRQTLGQGPEFLTYFQNEAQLEKSRLLSDRFSAERPKGSFSTLEIQRTEQGDSAMYLCASSHREGVTYEQYFGPGTRLTVT.

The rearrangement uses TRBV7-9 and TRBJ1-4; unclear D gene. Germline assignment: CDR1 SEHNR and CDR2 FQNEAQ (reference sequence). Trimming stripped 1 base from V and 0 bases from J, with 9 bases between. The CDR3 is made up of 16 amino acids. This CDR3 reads CASSLGDGTTNEKLFF. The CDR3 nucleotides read TGTGCCAGCAGCTTAGGAGATGGAACAACTAATGAAAAACTGTTTTTT.

CDR3 region: CSVLPTSGGPDEQFF. The DNA of the CDR3 is TGCAGCGTCCTCCCGACTAGCGGGGGGCCCGATGAGCAGTTCTTC. This chain links TRBV29-1 with TRBJ2-1, with 13 bases identical to TRBD2. Germline V CDR1 and CDR2: SQVTM, ANQGSEA. The CDR3 is made up of 15 amino acids. J gave up 8 bases and V 6 bases, and 10 bases lay outside the gene matches.